This T cell receptor beta chain originates from a study of technical replicates of blood from a handful of donors. Profiled with immunoSEQ multiplex PCR; TCRdb holds only in-frame clones, not every one. The profile covers approximately 81,000 clones, with approximately 80% appearing a single time and about 4% taken by the ten largest. The CDR3 consists of 15 residues. Deletions cut 4 bases from V and 6 bases from J, with 19 bases between. CDR1 and CDR2 from the germline V gene are SGHDT and YYEEEE. The receptor was derived from a human donor in good health. Some clones in this sample may be carry-over from other donors' samples. The sequenced material came from PBMCs. The chain combines TRBV5-6 with TRBJ1-1; possible D gene TRBD1, 5 bases. The DNA of the CDR3 is TGTGCCAGCAGCCGGGGGGAAATAAAGCAGGCTGAAGCTTTCTTT. It specifies CASSRGEIKQAEAFF.